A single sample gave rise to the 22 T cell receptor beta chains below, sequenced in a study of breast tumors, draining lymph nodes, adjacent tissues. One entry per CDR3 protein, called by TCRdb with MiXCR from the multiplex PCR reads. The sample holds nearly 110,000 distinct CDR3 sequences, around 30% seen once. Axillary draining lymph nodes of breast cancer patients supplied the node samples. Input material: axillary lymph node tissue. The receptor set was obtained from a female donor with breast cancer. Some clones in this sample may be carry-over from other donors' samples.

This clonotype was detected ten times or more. This CDR3 reads CASSQELGGELFF. Written as DNA, the CDR3 is TGCGCCAGCAGCCAGGAACTGGGTGGGGAGCTGTTTTTT. This rearrangement joins TRBV4-3 to TRBJ2-2; D unresolved. Germline V gene sequence: CDR1 LGHNA, CDR2 YSLEER. Trimming pared 3 bases from V and 8 bases from J, leaving 10 bases between. The CDR3 totals 13 residues.

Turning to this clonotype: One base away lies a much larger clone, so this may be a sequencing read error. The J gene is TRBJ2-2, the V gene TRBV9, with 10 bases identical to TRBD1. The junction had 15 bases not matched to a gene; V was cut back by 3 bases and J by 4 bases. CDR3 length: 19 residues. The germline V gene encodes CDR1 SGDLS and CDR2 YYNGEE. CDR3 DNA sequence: TGTGCCAGCAGCGCTCCCGGACGACAGGGGGCGAGGACCACCGGGGAGCTGTTTTTT. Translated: CASSAPGRQGARTTGELFF.

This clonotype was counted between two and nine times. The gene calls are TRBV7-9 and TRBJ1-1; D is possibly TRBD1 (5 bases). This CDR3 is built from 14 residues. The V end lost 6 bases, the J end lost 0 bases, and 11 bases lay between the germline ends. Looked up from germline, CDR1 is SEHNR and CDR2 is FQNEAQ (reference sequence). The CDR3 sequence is CASRRGGVNTEAFF. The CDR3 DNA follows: TGTGCCAGCAGACGCGGGGGGGTGAACACTGAAGCTTTCTTT.

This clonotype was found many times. CDR3 region: CASSSGQGSYGNTIYF. The CDR3 bases are TGCGCCAGCAGCTCCGGACAGGGGTCTTATGGAAACACCATATATTTT. The chain couples TRBV5-1 to TRBJ1-3, with 9 nucleotides matching TRBD1. Trimming removed 3 bases from V and 3 bases from J; junction bases left unmatched: 7. The CDR3 is 16 amino acids. Germline CDR1 reads SGHRS; CDR2 reads YFSETQ.

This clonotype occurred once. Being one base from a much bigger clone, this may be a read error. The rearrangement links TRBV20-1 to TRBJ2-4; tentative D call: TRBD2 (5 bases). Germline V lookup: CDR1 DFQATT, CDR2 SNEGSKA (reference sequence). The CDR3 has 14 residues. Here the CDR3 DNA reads TGCAGTGCCCCTCTGGGAGTAGCCAAAAGCATTCAGTACTTC. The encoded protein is CSAPLGVAKSIQYF.

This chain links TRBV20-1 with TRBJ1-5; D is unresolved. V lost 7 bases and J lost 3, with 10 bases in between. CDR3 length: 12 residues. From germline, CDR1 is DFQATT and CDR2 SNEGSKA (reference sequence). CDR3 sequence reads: CSVGRPNQPQHF. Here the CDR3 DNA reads TGCAGTGTTGGCAGACCCAATCAGCCCCAGCATTTT.

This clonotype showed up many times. The CDR3 loop is CASLTGGQPQHF. Written as DNA, the CDR3 is TGTGCCAGCCTCACTGGGGGGCAGCCCCAGCATTTT. This chain joins TRBV28 and TRBJ1-5, with TRBD1 as a possible D gene (5 bases). The germline V gene encodes CDR1 MDHEN and CDR2 SYDVKM. V was shortened by 8 bases and J by 7 bases, with 12 bases between the two germline ends. The CDR3 covers 12 residues. Looking up the rest from reference TRBV28 and TRBJ1-5 gives the full variable domain: DVKVTQSSRYLVKRTGEKVFLECVQDMDHENMFWYRQDPGLGLRLIYFSYDVKMKEKGDIPEGYSVSREKKERFSLILESASTNQTSMYLCASLTGGQPQHFGDGTRLSIL.

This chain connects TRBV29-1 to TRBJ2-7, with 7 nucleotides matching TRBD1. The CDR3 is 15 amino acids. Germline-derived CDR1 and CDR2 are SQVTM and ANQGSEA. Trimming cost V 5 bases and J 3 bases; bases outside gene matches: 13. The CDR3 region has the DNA TGCAGCGTTCTTTTGGGACAGAGTGTCAACTACGAGCAGTACTTC. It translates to CSVLLGQSVNYEQYF.

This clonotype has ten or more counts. The CDR3 spells CASPKAPPGTEPYEQYF. The CDR3 coding sequence is TGTGCCAGCCCTAAGGCCCCGCCCGGGACGGAACCCTACGAGCAGTACTTC. This sequence joins TRBV25-1 and TRBJ2-7, with D possibly called TRBD1 or TRBD2 (5 bases each). Germline CDR1 is MGHDK and CDR2 is SYGVNS. This CDR3 is 17 amino acids long. The V end lost 8 bases, the J end lost 2 bases, and 25 bases lay between the germline ends.

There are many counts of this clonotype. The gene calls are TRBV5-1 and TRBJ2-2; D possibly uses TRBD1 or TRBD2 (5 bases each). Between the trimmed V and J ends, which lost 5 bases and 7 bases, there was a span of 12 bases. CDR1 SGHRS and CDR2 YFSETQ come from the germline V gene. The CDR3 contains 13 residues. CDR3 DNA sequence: TGCGCCAGCAGTGTCGGGACGGACGGGGAGCTGTTTTTT. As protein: CASSVGTDGELFF.

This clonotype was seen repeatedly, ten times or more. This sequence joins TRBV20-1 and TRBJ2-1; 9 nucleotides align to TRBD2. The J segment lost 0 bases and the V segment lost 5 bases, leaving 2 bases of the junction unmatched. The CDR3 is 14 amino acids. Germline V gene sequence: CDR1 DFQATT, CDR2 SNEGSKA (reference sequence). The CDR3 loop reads CSAQRGVSYNEQFF. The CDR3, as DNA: TGCAGTGCTCAGCGGGGGGTCTCCTACAATGAGCAGTTCTTC.

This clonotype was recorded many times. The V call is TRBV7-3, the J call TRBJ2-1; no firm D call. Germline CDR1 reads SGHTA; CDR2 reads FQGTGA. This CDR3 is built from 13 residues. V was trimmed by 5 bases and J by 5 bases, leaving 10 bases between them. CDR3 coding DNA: TGTGCCAGCAGCCCGGACGGAAACAATGAGCAGTTCTTC. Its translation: CASSPDGNNEQFF.

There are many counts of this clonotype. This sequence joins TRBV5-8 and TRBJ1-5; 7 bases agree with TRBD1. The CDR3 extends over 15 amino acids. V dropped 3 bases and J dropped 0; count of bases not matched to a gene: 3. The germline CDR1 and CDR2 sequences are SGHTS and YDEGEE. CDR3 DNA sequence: TGTGCCAGCAGCTCGGGACAGAATAGCAATCAGCCCCAGCATTTT. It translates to CASSSGQNSNQPQHF.

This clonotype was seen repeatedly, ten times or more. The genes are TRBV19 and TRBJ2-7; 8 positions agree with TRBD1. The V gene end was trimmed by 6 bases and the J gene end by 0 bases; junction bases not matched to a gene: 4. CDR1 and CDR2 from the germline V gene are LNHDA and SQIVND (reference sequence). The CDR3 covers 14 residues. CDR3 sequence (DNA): TGTGCCAGTAGCTTGACAGGGGACTCCTACGAGCAGTACTTC. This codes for CASSLTGDSYEQYF.

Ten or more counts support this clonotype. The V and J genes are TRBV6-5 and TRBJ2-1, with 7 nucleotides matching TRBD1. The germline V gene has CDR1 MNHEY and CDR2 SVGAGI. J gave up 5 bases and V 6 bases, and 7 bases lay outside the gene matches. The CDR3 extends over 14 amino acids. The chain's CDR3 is CASRDRVLNNEQFF. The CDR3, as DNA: TGTGCCAGCAGAGACAGGGTATTAAACAATGAGCAGTTCTTC.

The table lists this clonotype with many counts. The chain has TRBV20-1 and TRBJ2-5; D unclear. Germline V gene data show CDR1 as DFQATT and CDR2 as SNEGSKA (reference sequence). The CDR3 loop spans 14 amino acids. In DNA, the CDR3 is TGCAGCCCGGGCCCGCGAACCTTACAAGAGACCCAGTACTTC. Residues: CSPGPRTLQETQYF.

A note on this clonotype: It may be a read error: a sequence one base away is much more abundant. CDR3 in DNA: TGCGCCAGCAGCTCCCGGACTAGCGGGAGCCCATACACCGGGGAGCTGTTTTTT. This gives the protein CASSSRTSGSPYTGELFF. The rearrangement joins TRBV5-1 to TRBJ2-2, with 13 positions matching TRBD2. V lost 3 bases and J lost 3; bases outside the gene matches: 8. CDR3 length equals 18 residues. Germline lookup yields CDR1 SGHRS and CDR2 YFSETQ. The whole variable domain, remainder taken from reference TRBV5-1 and TRBJ2-2, is KAGVTQTPRYLIKTRGQQVTLSCSPISGHRSVSWYQQTPGQGLQFLFEYFSETQRNKGNFPGRFSGRQFSNSRSEMNVSTLELGDSALYLCASSSRTSGSPYTGELFFGEGSRLTVL.

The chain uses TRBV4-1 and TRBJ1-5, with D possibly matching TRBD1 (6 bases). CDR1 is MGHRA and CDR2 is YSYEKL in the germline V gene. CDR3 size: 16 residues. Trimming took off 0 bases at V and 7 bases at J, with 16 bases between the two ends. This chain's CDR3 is CASSQEATGRKQPQHF. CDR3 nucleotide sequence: TGCGCCAGCAGCCAAGAGGCAACAGGGAGAAAACAGCCCCAGCATTTT.

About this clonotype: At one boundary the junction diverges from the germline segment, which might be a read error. CDR3: CASSPGQTYNERSF. CDR3 sequence (DNA): TGTGCCAGCAGCCCTGGGCAAACCTACAATGAGCGGTCCTTC. V usage is TRBV9 and J usage is TRBJ2-1, with D perhaps TRBD2 (5 bases). The germline V gene encodes CDR1 SGDLS and CDR2 YYNGEE. CDR3 length: 14 amino acids.

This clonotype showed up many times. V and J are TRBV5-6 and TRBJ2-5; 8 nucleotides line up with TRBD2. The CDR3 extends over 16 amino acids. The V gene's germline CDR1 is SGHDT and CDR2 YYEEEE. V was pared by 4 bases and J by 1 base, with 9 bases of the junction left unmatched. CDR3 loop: CASSPDKTSGQETQYF. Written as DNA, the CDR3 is TGTGCCAGCAGCCCAGACAAAACTAGCGGCCAAGAGACCCAGTACTTC.

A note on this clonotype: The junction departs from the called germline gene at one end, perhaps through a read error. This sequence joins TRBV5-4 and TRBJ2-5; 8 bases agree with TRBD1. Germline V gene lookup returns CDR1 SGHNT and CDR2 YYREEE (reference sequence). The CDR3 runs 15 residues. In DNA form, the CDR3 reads TGTACCAGCAGCCCGGGACAGGCGGTCCAAGAGACCCAGTACTTC. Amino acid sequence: CTSSPGQAVQETQYF. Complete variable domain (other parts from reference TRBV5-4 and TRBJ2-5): ETGVTQSPTHLIKTRGQQVTLRCSSQSGHNTVSWYQQALGQGPQFIFQYYREEENGRGNFPPRFSGLQFPNYSSELNVNALELDDSALYLCTSSPGQAVQETQYFGPGTRLLVL.

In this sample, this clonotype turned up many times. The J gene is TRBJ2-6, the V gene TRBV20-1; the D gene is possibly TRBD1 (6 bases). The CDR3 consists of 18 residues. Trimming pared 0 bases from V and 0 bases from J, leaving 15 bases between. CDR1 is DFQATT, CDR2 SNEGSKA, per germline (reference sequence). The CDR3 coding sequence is TGCAGTGCTAGAGAAGGGGGAGCTCAGAGCTCTGGGGCCAACGTCCTGACTTTC. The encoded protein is CSAREGGAQSSGANVLTF.